This T cell receptor beta chain was captured in a study of blood T cell repertoires in COVID-19. Overall study context: Samples came from the United States, Italy and Spain, spanning acute and convalescent COVID-19. T cells, B-cell-depleted T cells, or PBMCs provided the cDNA or gDNA that served as material.

Authors' processing steps: The authors estimated nucleated cell counts from reference gene primer amplification. Sequencing was performed with immunoSEQ multiplex PCR; in TCRdb, only in-frame clones are kept and a portion is missing. The V and J calls and clone size are taken from that table; D and trimming were inferred from the DNA. The data show some 70,000 clones, with roughly four fifths seen just once and approximately 0.8% held by the top ten. Trimming stripped 0 bases from V and 7 bases from J, with 6 bases between. Germline-derived CDR1 and CDR2 are PRHDT and FYEKMQ (reference sequence). The CDR3 contains 13 residues.

Material for sequencing was peripheral blood. The TCR originated in a woman in her 70s with acute or convalescent COVID-19. The V and J genes are TRBV13 and TRBJ1-4, with D uncertain. The CDR3 sequence is CASSLGSIEKLFF. CDR3 DNA: TGTGCCAGCAGCTTAGGGTCAATTGAAAAACTGTTTTTT.